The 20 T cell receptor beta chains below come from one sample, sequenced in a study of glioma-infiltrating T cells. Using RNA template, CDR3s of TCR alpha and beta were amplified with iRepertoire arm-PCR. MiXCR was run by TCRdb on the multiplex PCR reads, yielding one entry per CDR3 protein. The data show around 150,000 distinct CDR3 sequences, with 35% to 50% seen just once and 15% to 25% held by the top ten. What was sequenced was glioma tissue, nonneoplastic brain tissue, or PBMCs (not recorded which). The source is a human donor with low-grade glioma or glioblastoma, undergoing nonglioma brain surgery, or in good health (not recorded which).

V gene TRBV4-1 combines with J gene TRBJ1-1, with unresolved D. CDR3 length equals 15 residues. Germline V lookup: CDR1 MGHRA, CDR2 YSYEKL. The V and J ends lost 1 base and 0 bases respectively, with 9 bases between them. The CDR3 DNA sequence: TGCGCCAGCAGCCAAGCATACTTTATGAACACTGAAGCTTTCTTT. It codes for CASSQAYFMNTEAFF.

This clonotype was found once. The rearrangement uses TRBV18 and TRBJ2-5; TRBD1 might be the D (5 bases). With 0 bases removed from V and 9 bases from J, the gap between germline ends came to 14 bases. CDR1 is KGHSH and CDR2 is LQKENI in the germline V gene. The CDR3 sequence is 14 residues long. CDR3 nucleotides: TGTGCCAGCTCACCACCGTGGGGCCATGGGGCCCAGTACTTC. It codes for CASSPPWGHGAQYF. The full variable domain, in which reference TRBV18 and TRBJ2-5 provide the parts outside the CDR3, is NAGVMQNPRHLVRRRGQEARLRCSPMKGHSHVYWYRQLPEEGLKFMVYLQKENIIDESGMPKERFSAEFPKEGPSILRIQQVVRGDSAAYFCASSPPWGHGAQYFGPGTRLLVL.

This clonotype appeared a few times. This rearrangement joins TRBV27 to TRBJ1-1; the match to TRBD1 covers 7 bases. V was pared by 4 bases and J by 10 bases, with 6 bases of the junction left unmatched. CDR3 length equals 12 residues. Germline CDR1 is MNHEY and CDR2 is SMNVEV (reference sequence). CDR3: CASSSQGSRAFF. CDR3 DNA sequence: TGTGCCAGCAGTTCACAGGGGAGCCGAGCTTTCTTT.

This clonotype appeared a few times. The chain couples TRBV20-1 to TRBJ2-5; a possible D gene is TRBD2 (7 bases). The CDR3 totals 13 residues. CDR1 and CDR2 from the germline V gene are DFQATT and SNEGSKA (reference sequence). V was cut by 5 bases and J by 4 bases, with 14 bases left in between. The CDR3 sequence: CSAQGGAGETQYF. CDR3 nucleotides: TGCAGTGCTCAAGGGGGGGCGGGAGAGACCCAGTACTTC.

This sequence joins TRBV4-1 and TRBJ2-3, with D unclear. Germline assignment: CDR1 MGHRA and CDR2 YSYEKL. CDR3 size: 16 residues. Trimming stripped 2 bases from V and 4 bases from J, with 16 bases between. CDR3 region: CASSQKPWSGPDTQYF. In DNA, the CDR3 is TGCGCCAGCAGCCAAAAACCATGGTCTGGTCCAGATACGCAGTATTTT.

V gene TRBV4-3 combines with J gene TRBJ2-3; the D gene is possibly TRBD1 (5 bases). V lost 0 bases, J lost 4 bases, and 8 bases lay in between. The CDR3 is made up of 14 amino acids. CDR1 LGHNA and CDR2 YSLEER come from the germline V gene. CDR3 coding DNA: TGCGCCAGCAGCCAAGAGGGCAGGGCAGATACGCAGTATTTT. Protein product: CASSQEGRADTQYF.

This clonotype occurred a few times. The CDR3 loop is CASRSQAGYTDTQYF. The DNA for the CDR3 is TGTGCCAGCAGATCTCAAGCGGGGTACACAGATACGCAGTATTTT. The chain has TRBV11-2 and TRBJ2-3; TRBD2 agrees at 7 bases. CDR3 length equals 15 residues. Germline V lookup: CDR1 SGHAT, CDR2 FQNNGV. J lost 2 bases, V lost 6 bases, and 8 bases had no gene match.

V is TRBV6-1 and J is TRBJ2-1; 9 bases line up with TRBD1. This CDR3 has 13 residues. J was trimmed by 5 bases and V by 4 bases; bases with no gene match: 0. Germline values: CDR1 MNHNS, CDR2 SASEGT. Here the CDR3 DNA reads TGTGCCAGCAGTGGGACAGGGGACAATGAGCAGTTCTTC. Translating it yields CASSGTGDNEQFF.

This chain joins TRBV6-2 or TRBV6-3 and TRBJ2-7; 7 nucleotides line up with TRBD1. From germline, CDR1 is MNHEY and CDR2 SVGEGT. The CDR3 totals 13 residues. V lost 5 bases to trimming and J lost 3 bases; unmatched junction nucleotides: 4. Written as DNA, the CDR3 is TGTGCCAGCAGTAAGACAGGGCTCTACGAGCAGTACTTC. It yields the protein CASSKTGLYEQYF.

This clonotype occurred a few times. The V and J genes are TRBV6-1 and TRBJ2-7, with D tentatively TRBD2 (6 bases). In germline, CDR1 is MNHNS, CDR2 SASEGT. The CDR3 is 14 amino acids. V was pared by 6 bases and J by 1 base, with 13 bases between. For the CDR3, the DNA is TGTGCCAGCAGCTTGCTGGGGGGTTCCTACGAGCAGTACTTC. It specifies CASSLLGGSYEQYF.

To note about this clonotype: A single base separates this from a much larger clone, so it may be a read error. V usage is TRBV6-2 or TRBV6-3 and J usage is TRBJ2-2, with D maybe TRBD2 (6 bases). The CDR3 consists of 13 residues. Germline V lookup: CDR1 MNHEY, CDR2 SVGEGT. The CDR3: CASTLAVTGELSF. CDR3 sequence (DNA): TGTGCCAGCACCTTAGCGGTCACCGGGGAGCTGTCTTTT.

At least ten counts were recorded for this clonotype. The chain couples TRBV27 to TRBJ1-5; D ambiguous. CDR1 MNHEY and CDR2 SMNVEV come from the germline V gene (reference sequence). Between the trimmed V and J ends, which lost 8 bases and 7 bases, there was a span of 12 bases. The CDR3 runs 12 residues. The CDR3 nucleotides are TGTGCCAGCCGGCGGTGGGCACAGCCCCAGCATTTT. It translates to CASRRWAQPQHF.

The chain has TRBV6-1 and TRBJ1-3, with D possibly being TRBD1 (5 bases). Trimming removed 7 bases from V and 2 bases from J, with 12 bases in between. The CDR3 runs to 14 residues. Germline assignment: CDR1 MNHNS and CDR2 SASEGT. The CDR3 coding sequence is TGTGCCAGCATCCTGACAGAGACTGGAAACACCATATATTTT. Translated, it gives CASILTETGNTIYF.

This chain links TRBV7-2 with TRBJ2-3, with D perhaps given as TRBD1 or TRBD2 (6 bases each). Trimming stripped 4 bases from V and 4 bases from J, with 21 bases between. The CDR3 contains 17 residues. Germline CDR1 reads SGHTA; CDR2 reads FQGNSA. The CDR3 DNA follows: TGTGCCAGCAGCTCACCCGGGGGCGGTAGAACATCAGATACGCAGTATTTT. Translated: CASSSPGGGRTSDTQYF.

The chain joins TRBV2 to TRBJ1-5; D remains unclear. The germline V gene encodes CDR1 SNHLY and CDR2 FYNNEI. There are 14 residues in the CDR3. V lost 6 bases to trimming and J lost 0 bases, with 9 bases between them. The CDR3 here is CASRFIDSNQPQHF. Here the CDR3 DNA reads TGTGCCAGCAGATTTATAGATAGCAATCAGCCCCAGCATTTT.

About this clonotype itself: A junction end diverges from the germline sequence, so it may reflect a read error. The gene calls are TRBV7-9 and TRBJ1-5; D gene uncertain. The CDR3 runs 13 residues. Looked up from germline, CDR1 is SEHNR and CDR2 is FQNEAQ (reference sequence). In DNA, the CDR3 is TGTGCCAGCAGCTTAGCACCCAATAAGCCCCAGCATTTT. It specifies CASSLAPNKPQHF.

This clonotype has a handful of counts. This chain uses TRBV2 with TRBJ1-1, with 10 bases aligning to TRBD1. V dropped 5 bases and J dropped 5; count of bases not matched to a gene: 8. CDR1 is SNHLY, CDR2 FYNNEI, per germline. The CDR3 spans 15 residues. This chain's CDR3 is CASSQTGQGGTEAFF. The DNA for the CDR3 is TGTGCCAGCAGTCAAACCGGACAGGGGGGAACTGAAGCTTTCTTT.

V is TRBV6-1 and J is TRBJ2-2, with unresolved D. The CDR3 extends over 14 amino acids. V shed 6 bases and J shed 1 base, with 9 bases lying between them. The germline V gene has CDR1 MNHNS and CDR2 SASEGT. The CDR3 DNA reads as TGTGCCAGCAGGGACCCTGGGAACACCGGGGAGCTGTTTTTT. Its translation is CASRDPGNTGELFF.

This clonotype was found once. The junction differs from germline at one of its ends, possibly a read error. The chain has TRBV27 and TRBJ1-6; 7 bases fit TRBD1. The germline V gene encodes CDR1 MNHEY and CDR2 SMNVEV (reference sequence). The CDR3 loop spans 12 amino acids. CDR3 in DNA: TGTGCCAGCGGGACAGCTTATTCACCCCTCGACTTT. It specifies CASGTAYSPLDF.

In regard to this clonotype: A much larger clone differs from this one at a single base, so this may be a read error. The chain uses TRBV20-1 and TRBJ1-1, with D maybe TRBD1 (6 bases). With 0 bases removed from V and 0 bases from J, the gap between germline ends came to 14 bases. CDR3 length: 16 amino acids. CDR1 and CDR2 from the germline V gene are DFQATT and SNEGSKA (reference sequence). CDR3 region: CSARDRGTQMNTEAFF. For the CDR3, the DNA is TGCAGTGCTAGAGACAGGGGAACCCAAATGAACACTGAAGCTTTCTTT.